The T cell receptor (beta chain) described here comes from a study of OX40 agonist ivuxolimab in advanced cancers. Measured with immunoSEQ multiplex PCR; TCRdb has only the in-frame clones, and not every one. The table has tens of thousands of clones, about nine tenths seen once. V lost 8 bases to trimming and J lost 1 base, with 11 bases between them. CDR3 length equals 13 residues. Germline CDR1 SGHTA, CDR2 FQGTGA. The sequence derives from an adult with an advanced solid tumor such as melanoma, head and neck, liver or kidney cancer. This chain joins TRBV7-3 and TRBJ1-1, with D unresolved. Sequenced material: CD4+ or CD8+ T cells sorted from blood, taken in a trial of the OX40 agonist ivuxolimab. The CDR3 region is CASCDQANTEAFF. As DNA, the CDR3 is TGTGCCAGCTGTGACCAGGCGAACACTGAAGCTTTCTTT.